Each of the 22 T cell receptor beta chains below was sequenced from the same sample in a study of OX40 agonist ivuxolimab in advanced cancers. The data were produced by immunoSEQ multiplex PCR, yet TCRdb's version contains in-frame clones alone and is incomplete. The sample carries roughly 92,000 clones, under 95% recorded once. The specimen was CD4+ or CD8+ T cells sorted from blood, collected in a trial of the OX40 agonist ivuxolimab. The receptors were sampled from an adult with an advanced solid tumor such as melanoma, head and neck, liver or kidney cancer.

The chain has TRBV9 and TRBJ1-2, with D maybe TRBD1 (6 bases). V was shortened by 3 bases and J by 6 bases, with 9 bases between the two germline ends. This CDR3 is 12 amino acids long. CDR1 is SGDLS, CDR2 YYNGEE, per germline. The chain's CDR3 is CASSDHRDGYTF. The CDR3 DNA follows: TGTGCCAGCAGCGACCACAGGGATGGCTACACCTTC.

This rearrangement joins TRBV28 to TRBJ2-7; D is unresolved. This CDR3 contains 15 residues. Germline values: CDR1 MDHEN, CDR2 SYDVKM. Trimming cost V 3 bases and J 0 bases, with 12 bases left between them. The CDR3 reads CASSFWVGLSYEQYF. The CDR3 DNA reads TGTGCCAGCAGTTTTTGGGTAGGCCTCTCCTACGAGCAGTACTTC.

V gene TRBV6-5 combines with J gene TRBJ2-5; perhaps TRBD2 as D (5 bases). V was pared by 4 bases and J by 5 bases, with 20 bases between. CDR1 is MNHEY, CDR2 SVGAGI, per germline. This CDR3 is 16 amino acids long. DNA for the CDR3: TGTGCCAGCAGTTCCTCCCTTGGAGGTAATACGGAGACCCAGTACTTC. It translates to CASSSSLGGNTETQYF.

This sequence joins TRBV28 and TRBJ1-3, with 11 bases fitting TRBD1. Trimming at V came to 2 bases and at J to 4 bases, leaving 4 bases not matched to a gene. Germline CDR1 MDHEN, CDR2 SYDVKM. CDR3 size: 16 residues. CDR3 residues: CASSLTGTGGGNTIYF. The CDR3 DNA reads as TGTGCCAGCAGTTTAACAGGGACAGGGGGAGGAAACACCATATATTTT. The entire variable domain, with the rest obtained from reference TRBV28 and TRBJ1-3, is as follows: DVKVTQSSRYLVKRTGEKVFLECVQDMDHENMFWYRQDPGLGLRLIYFSYDVKMKEKGDIPEGYSVSREKKERFSLILESASTNQTSMYLCASSLTGTGGGNTIYFGEGSWLTVV.

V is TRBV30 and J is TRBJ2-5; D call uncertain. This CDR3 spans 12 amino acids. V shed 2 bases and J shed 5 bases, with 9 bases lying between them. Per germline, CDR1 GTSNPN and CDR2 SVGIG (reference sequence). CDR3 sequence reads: CAWSQETETQYF. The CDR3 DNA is TGTGCCTGGAGTCAGGAGACGGAGACCCAGTACTTC.

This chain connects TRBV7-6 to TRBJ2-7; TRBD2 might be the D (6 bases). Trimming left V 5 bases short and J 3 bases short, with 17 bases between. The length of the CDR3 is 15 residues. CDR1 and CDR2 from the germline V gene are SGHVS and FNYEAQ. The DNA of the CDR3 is TGTGCCAGCAGCGCGGTCAGCGGGCTTGACTACGAGCAGTACTTC. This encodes CASSAVSGLDYEQYF.

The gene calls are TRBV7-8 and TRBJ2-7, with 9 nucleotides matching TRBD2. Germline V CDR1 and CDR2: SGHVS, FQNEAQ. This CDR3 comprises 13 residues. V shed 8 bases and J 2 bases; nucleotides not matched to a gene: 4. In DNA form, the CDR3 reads TGTGCCAGCCGCGGGAGGGCAACCTACGAGCAGTACTTC. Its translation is CASRGRATYEQYF.

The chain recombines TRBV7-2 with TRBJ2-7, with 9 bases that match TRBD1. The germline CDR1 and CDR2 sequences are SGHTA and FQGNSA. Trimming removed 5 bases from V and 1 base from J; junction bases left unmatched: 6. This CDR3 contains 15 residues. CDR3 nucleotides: TGTGCCAGCAGCACACTGACAGGGGGATCCTACGAGCAGTACTTC. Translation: CASSTLTGGSYEQYF.

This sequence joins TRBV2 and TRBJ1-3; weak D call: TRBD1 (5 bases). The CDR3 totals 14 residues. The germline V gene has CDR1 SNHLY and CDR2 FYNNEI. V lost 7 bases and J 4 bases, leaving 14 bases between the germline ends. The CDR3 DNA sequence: TGTGCCAGCACCTCAGTAAGGGGAGGAAACACCATATATTTT. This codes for CASTSVRGGNTIYF. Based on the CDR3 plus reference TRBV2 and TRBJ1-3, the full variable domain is EPEVTQTPSHQVTQMGQEVILRCVPISNHLYFYWYRQILGQKVEFLVSFYNNEISEKSEIFDDQFSVERPDGSNFTLKIRSTKLEDSAMYFCASTSVRGGNTIYFGEGSWLTVV.

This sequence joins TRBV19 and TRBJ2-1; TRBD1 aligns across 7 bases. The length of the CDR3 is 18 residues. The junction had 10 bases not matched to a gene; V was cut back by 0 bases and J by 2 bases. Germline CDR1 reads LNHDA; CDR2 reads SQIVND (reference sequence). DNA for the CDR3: TGTGCCAGTAGTATAGATTTCTCCAACAGGGGCCCCTACAATGAGCAGTTCTTC. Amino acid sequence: CASSIDFSNRGPYNEQFF.

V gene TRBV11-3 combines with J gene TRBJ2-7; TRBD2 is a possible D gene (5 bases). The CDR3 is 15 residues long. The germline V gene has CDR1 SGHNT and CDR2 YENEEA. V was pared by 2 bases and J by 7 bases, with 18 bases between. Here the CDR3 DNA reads TGTGCCAGCAGCTTAACCTCCGGACTTTATGGGGAGCAGTACTTC. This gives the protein CASSLTSGLYGEQYF.

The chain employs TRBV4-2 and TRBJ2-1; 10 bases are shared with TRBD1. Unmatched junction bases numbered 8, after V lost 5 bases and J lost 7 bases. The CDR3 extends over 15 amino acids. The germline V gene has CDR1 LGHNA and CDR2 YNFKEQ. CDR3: CASSKNRDRGNEQFF. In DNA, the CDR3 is TGTGCCAGCAGCAAAAACCGGGACAGGGGTAATGAGCAGTTCTTC.

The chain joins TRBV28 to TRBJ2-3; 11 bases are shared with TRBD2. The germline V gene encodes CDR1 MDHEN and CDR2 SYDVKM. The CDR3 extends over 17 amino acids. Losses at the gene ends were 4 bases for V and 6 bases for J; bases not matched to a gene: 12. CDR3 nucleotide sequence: TGTGCCAGCAGTTCCTTGACTAGCGGGATGGCAGGTGATACGCAGTATTTT. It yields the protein CASSSLTSGMAGDTQYF.

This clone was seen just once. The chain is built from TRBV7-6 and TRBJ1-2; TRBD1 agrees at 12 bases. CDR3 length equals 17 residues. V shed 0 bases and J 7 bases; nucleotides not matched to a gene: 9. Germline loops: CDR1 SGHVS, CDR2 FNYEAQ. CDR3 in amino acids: CASSLAPGQGAQGGYTF. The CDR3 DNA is TGTGCCAGCAGCTTAGCGCCGGGACAGGGGGCGCAAGGTGGCTACACCTTC.

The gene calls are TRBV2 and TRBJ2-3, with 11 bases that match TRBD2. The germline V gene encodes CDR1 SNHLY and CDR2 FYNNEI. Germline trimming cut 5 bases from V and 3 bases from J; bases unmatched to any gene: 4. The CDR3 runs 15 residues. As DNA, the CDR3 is TGTGCCAGCAGTTTAGCGGGAGGGTTGACAGATACGCAGTATTTT. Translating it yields CASSLAGGLTDTQYF.

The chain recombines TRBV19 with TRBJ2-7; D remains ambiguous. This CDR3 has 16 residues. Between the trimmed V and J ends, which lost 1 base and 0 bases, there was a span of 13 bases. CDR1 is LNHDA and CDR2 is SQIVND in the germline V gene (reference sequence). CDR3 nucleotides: TGTGCCAGTAGTATAGGGAGCAGCTTTAGCTCCTACGAGCAGTACTTC. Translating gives CASSIGSSFSSYEQYF.

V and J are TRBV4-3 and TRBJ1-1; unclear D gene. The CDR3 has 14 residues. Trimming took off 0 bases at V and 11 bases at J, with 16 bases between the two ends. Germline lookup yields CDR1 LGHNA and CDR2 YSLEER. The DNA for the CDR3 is TGCGCCAGCAGCCAAGATAGGCCAGCCCCGGGGGCTTTCTTT. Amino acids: CASSQDRPAPGAFF.

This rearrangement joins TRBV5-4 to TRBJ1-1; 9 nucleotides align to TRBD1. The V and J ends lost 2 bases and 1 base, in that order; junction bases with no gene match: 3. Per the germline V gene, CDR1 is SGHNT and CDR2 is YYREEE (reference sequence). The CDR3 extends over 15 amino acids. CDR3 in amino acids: CASSFGTGRNTEAFF. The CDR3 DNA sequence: TGTGCCAGCAGCTTCGGGACAGGGAGGAACACTGAAGCTTTCTTT.

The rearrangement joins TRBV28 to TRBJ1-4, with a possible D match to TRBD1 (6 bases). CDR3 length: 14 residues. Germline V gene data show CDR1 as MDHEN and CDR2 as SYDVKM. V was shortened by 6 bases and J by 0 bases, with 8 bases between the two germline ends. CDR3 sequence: CASRSGATNEKLFF. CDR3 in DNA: TGTGCCAGCAGGTCAGGGGCAACTAATGAAAAACTGTTTTTT.

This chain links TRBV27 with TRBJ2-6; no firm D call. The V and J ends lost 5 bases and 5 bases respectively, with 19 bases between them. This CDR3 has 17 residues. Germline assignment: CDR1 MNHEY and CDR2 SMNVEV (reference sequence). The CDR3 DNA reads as TGTGCCAGCAGTCCGTCAACCCAAGACCGTAGGGCCAACGTCCTGACTTTC. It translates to CASSPSTQDRRANVLTF. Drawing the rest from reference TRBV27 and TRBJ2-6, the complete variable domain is EAQVTQNPRYLITVTGKKLTVTCSQNMNHEYMSWYRQDPGLGLRQIYYSMNVEVTDKGDVPEGYKVSRKEKRNFPLILESPSPNQTSLYFCASSPSTQDRRANVLTFGAGSRLTVL.

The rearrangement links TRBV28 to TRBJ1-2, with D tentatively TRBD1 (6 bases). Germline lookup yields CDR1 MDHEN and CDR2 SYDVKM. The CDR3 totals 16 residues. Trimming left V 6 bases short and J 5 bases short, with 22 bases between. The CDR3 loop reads CASRVSIGGAVYGYTF. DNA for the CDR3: TGTGCCAGCAGAGTTTCAATAGGGGGGGCGGTATATGGCTACACCTTC.

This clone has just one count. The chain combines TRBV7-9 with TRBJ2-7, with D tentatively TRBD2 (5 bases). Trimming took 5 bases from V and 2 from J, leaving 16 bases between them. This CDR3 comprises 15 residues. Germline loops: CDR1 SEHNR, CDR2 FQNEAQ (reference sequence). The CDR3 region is CASSPAVGITYEQYF. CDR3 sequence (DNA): TGTGCCAGCAGCCCCGCGGTCGGGATAACCTACGAGCAGTACTTC.